Shown below are 5 T cell receptor beta chains from a single sample sequenced in a study of regulatory T cells in long-lasting Graves disease. Through Arm-PCR of CDR3 regions and iRepertoire HTBI primers, TCR beta libraries were built. MiXCR was run by TCRdb on the multiplex PCR reads, yielding one entry per CDR3 protein. The top ten hold 22% of the sample, which has under 300,000 distinct CDR3 sequences, around 19% seen once. Time point: newly diagnosed GD, antithyroid drugs for less than 3 months. PBMCs were the source of the RNA used for TCR sequencing. Here the sequenced sample was peripheral blood mononuclear cells (PBMCs), taken at new diagnosis, from a patient treated with antithyroid drugs. The source of these receptors is a female donor with Graves disease.

There are many counts of this clonotype. V gene TRBV7-2 combines with J gene TRBJ1-4, with D possibly matching TRBD1 (6 bases). V was pared by 4 bases and J by 3 bases, with 12 bases between. Germline V gene data show CDR1 as SGHTA and CDR2 as FQGNSA. CDR3 length: 15 amino acids. The CDR3 loop is CASSSQGLANEKLFF. CDR3 nucleotide sequence: TGTGCCAGCAGCTCCCAGGGGTTGGCTAATGAAAAACTGTTTTTT.

This chain joins TRBV11-2 and TRBJ2-1, with 10 bases fitting TRBD2. Germline values: CDR1 SGHAT, CDR2 FQNNGV. The CDR3 spans 17 residues. V shed 6 bases and J 1 base; nucleotides not matched to a gene: 9. This CDR3 is CASSVLAGGRSYNEQFF. The CDR3 coding sequence is TGTGCCAGCAGTGTCTTAGCGGGGGGCCGGTCCTACAATGAGCAGTTCTTC.

This clonotype was found many times. The chain carries TRBV30 and TRBJ1-5; the match to TRBD1 covers 7 bases. V shed 4 bases and J 0 bases; nucleotides not matched to a gene: 15. Germline V gives CDR1 GTSNPN, CDR2 SVGIG (reference sequence). CDR3 length: 18 residues. CDR3 DNA: TGTGCCTGGACCTCCGGACAGGCAGACCCGGATAGCAATCAGCCCCAGCATTTT. It yields the protein CAWTSGQADPDSNQPQHF.

The CDR3 is CASSLAPGSSYNSPLHF. CDR3 nucleotide sequence: TGTGCCAGCAGCTTAGCCCCCGGGAGCTCCTATAATTCACCCCTCCACTTT. V and J are TRBV11-2 and TRBJ1-6; the D is unclear. Germline CDR1 is SGHAT and CDR2 is FQNNGV. CDR3 length: 17 amino acids. Trimming shortened V by 1 base and J by 0 bases, and 10 bases separated the two germline ends.

Many counts were recorded for this clonotype. The chain has TRBV6-2 or TRBV6-3 and TRBJ1-1, with D perhaps TRBD1 (5 bases). The germline CDR1 and CDR2 sequences are MNHEY and SVGEGT. V shed 10 bases and J shed 1 base, with 10 bases lying between them. CDR3 length: 12 amino acids. The CDR3, as DNA: TGTGCCACCGTACAGGCGAACACTGAAGCTTTCTTT. This codes for CATVQANTEAFF.